These 18 T cell receptor beta chains share one sample of origin, sequenced in a study of T cells in Graves' hyperthyroidism and ophthalmopathy. It was RNA transcripts that yielded the amplified TCR beta CDR3 regions. A set of HTBI primers served as the primers for a first-round RT-PCR of the TCR CDR3. MiXCR was run by TCRdb on the multiplex PCR reads, yielding one entry per CDR3 protein. Of 350,000 or so distinct CDR3 sequences detected, approximately 22% appear once; the ten largest clones hold around 50%. Material: blood. These receptors came from a woman in her forties or fifties with Graves' hyperthyroidism.

Many counts were recorded for this clonotype. The chain is built from TRBV11-2 and TRBJ2-2; TRBD1 matches 7 bases. This CDR3 has 15 residues. The V segment lost 5 bases and the J segment 1 base; nucleotides outside the gene matches: 4. Germline V lookup: CDR1 SGHAT, CDR2 FQNNGV. DNA of the CDR3: TGTGCCAGCAGCCGGGCAGGGGGGAACACCGGGGAGCTGTTTTTT. Translating it yields CASSRAGGNTGELFF. Looking up the rest from reference TRBV11-2 and TRBJ2-2 gives the full variable domain: EAGVAQSPRYKIIEKRQSVAFWCNPISGHATLYWYQQILGQGPKLLIQFQNNGVVDDSQLPKDRFSAERLKGVDSTLKIQPAKLEDSAVYLCASSRAGGNTGELFFGEGSRLTVL.

This clonotype was seen ten or more times. The genes are TRBV6-5 and TRBJ1-2; TRBD1 matches at 8 bases. In germline, CDR1 is MNHEY, CDR2 SVGAGI. The CDR3 runs to 14 residues. The V and J ends lost 1 base and 6 bases, in that order; junction bases with no gene match: 4. The CDR3 region has the DNA TGTGCCAGCAGTTACTTCGGACAGGGCGATGGCTACACCTTC. Translating it yields CASSYFGQGDGYTF.

The sample holds many counts of this clonotype. V is TRBV7-8 and J is TRBJ2-5; 11 nucleotides match TRBD1. Per germline, CDR1 SGHVS and CDR2 FQNEAQ. The CDR3 loop spans 18 amino acids. J gave up 4 bases and V 0 bases, and 10 bases lay outside the gene matches. CDR3 in amino acids: CASSLAGQGAATRETQYF. In DNA form, the CDR3 reads TGTGCCAGCAGCTTAGCCGGACAGGGGGCGGCTACGAGAGAGACCCAGTACTTC.

This chain links TRBV5-1 with TRBJ1-2, with 9 bases that match TRBD1. The germline CDR1 and CDR2 sequences are SGHRS and YFSETQ. This CDR3 is 14 amino acids long. J gave up 7 bases and V 0 bases, and 4 bases lay outside the gene matches. The CDR3 loop reads CASSLDATGGGYTF. Written as DNA, the CDR3 is TGCGCCAGCAGCTTGGATGCGACAGGGGGTGGCTACACCTTC.

This clonotype was seen repeatedly, ten times or more. The J gene is TRBJ2-2, the V gene TRBV11-2; 7 bases line up with TRBD2. The V and J ends lost 4 bases and 4 bases, in that order; junction bases with no gene match: 3. The CDR3 is 14 residues long. Germline assignment: CDR1 SGHAT and CDR2 FQNNGV. The CDR3 here is CASSYSGGTGELFF. In nucleotides, the CDR3 is TGTGCCAGCAGCTATTCGGGGGGCACCGGGGAGCTGTTTTTT.

This clonotype was counted at least ten times. The chain uses TRBV2 and TRBJ1-2, with D possibly being TRBD1 (6 bases). With 4 bases removed from V and 4 bases from J, the gap between germline ends came to 10 bases. The V gene's germline CDR1 is SNHLY and CDR2 FYNNEI. The CDR3 length is 13 residues. The CDR3 reads CASSGDTSYGYTF. The CDR3 DNA is TGTGCCAGCAGTGGGGACACGTCCTATGGCTACACCTTC.

This chain uses TRBV18 with TRBJ2-7; no definite D call. V was cut by 3 bases and J by 5 bases, with 17 bases left in between. CDR1 and CDR2 from the germline V gene are KGHSH and LQKENI. The CDR3 loop spans 15 amino acids. This CDR3 reads CASSPLPSSEHEQYF. In nucleotides, the CDR3 is TGTGCCAGCTCACCGCTCCCCTCCTCGGAGCACGAGCAGTACTTC.

As to this clonotype: A read error may be the cause here, since a much bigger clone is one base away. V usage is TRBV7-9 and J usage is TRBJ2-7, with 8 nucleotides matching TRBD2. V shed 1 base and J 0 bases; nucleotides not matched to a gene: 5. Germline V gene data show CDR1 as SEHNR and CDR2 as FQNEAQ (reference sequence). This CDR3 has 16 amino acids. DNA for the CDR3: TGTGCCAGCAGCTTAGGGACTAGCAGGGGCTCCTACGAGCAGTACTTC. Protein sequence: CASSLGTSRGSYEQYF.

As to this clonotype: A read error may explain this, as a much larger clone is one base away. The V gene is TRBV6-5, the J gene TRBJ2-3, with D uncertain. This CDR3 is 16 amino acids long. The ends were cut back, 2 bases at V and 0 bases at J, with 12 bases in the middle. Germline lookup yields CDR1 MNHEY and CDR2 SVGAGI. The CDR3 DNA reads TGTGCCAGCAGTTACATCCTTTTCGGGAGCACAGATACGCAGTATTTT. Translation: CASSYILFGSTDTQYF.

The J gene is TRBJ1-5, the V gene TRBV19; TRBD1 aligns across 8 bases. This CDR3 is 14 amino acids long. Germline assignment: CDR1 LNHDA and CDR2 SQIVND (reference sequence). V gave up 3 bases and J gave up 6 bases; unmatched junction bases: 4. CDR3 loop: CASSIQGAGQPQHF. In nucleotides, the CDR3 is TGTGCCAGTAGTATCCAGGGGGCAGGTCAGCCCCAGCATTTT.

A word on this clonotype: Just one base apart from a much larger clone, this may be a read error. The gene calls are TRBV6-1 and TRBJ2-7; a possible D gene is TRBD1 (7 bases). The end of the DNA is better explained by TRBJ2-1, so the J call may be wrong. The CDR3 spans 15 residues. The germline CDR1 and CDR2 sequences are MNHNS and SASEGT. CDR3 coding DNA: TGTGCCAGCAGTGAAGGTCAGGGGGGCTCCTACGAGCAGTTCTTC. Residues: CASSEGQGGSYEQFF.

As to this clonotype: A read error may be the cause here, since a much bigger clone is one base away. The gene calls are TRBV2 and TRBJ1-2, with D hard to call. The germline CDR1 and CDR2 sequences are SNHLY and FYNNEI. V lost 1 base, J lost 12 bases, and 12 bases lay in between. The CDR3 totals 12 residues. CDR3 in amino acids: CASSEVLNDHTF. DNA for the CDR3: TGTGCCAGCAGTGAAGTCCTCAATGACCACACCTTC. The full variable domain, rest sourced from reference TRBV2 and TRBJ1-2, is EPEVTQTPSHQVTQMGQEVILRCVPISNHLYFYWYRQILGQKVEFLVSFYNNEISEKSEIFDDQFSVERPDGSNFTLKIRSTKLEDSAMYFCASSEVLNDHTFGSGTRLTVV.

In this sample, this clonotype turned up many times. This rearrangement joins TRBV7-2 to TRBJ1-2, with 8 bases aligning to TRBD1. From germline, CDR1 is SGHTA and CDR2 FQGNSA. V shed 5 bases and J 2 bases; nucleotides not matched to a gene: 7. This CDR3 spans 15 amino acids. Here the CDR3 DNA reads TGTGCCAGCAGCCCTCCGACAGGGGTGAACTATGGCTACACCTTC. Protein product: CASSPPTGVNYGYTF.

In the case of this clonotype: A read error may be the cause here, since a much bigger clone is one base away. V and J are TRBV12-3 or TRBV12-4 and TRBJ1-6; D remains unclear. The CDR3 runs 12 residues. This CDR3 is CASSLEIGPPHF. Here the CDR3 DNA reads TGTGCCAGCAGTTTAGAGATTGGACCCCCCCACTTT.

This clonotype was seen at least ten times. The chain uses TRBV7-2 and TRBJ2-3; 7 bases line up with TRBD1. Per the germline V gene, CDR1 is SGHTA and CDR2 is FQGNSA. Trimming cost V 2 bases and J 1 base; bases outside gene matches: 3. This CDR3 has 15 residues. CDR3 sequence reads: CASSLRQGRTDTQYF. The CDR3 DNA follows: TGTGCCAGCAGCTTACGACAGGGACGCACAGATACGCAGTATTTT.

This clonotype was observed a handful of times. The chain recombines TRBV29-1 with TRBJ1-2; 11 bases fit TRBD1. V was pared by 1 base and J by 1 base, with 5 bases of the junction left unmatched. Germline values: CDR1 SQVTM, CDR2 ANQGSEA. There are 16 residues in the CDR3. CDR3 nucleotides: TGCAGCGTTGAAGCCAGGACAGGGGGCCATAACTATGGCTACACCTTC. Protein product: CSVEARTGGHNYGYTF.

CDR3 nucleotide sequence: TGTGCCAGCAGACCTGGACTAGCGGGTCGCAGCACAGATACGCAGTATTTT. Translated: CASRPGLAGRSTDTQYF. This chain links TRBV12-3 or TRBV12-4 with TRBJ2-3; 11 positions agree with TRBD2. After removal of 6 bases from V and 0 bases from J, the junction contained 8 bases not matched to a gene. This CDR3 has 17 amino acids.

This clonotype was counted at least ten times. The chain combines TRBV7-2 with TRBJ1-2; tentative D call: TRBD1 (6 bases). The CDR3 runs 14 residues. V dropped 8 bases and J dropped 8 bases, with 21 bases sitting between them. Germline loops: CDR1 SGHTA, CDR2 FQGNSA. CDR3 coding DNA: TGTGCCAGCTCACTAGCCCCAGGGGTTTCCGGCTACACCTTC. Amino acid sequence: CASSLAPGVSGYTF.